This TCR beta chain was identified in a study of response to subunit inactivated influenza vaccine. This clonotype was seen only a few times. Its target is unknown. From the RT-PCR reads, TCRdb called clonotypes with MiXCR, one entry per CDR3 protein. The sample carries about 190,000 distinct CDR3 sequences, about 15% recorded once. General study findings and limits: Authors proposed each seasonal influenza vaccination draws in few new T cells.

The CDR3 is made up of 15 amino acids. V gave up 0 bases and J gave up 5 bases, with 13 bases separating them. The germline gives CDR1 LGHNA, CDR2 YNFKEQ. V usage is TRBV4-2 and J usage is TRBJ2-5; the D gene could be TRBD1 or TRBD2 (6 bases each). Sequenced material: CD8+ T cells sorted from PBMCs, taken less than 6 days after vaccination. The origin of this receptor is a man aged 45-60 years who received an inactivated influenza vaccine. The CDR3 reads CASSQEAGGLETQYF. In DNA, the CDR3 is TGTGCCAGCAGCCAAGAGGCCGGGGGCTTGGAGACCCAGTACTTC.